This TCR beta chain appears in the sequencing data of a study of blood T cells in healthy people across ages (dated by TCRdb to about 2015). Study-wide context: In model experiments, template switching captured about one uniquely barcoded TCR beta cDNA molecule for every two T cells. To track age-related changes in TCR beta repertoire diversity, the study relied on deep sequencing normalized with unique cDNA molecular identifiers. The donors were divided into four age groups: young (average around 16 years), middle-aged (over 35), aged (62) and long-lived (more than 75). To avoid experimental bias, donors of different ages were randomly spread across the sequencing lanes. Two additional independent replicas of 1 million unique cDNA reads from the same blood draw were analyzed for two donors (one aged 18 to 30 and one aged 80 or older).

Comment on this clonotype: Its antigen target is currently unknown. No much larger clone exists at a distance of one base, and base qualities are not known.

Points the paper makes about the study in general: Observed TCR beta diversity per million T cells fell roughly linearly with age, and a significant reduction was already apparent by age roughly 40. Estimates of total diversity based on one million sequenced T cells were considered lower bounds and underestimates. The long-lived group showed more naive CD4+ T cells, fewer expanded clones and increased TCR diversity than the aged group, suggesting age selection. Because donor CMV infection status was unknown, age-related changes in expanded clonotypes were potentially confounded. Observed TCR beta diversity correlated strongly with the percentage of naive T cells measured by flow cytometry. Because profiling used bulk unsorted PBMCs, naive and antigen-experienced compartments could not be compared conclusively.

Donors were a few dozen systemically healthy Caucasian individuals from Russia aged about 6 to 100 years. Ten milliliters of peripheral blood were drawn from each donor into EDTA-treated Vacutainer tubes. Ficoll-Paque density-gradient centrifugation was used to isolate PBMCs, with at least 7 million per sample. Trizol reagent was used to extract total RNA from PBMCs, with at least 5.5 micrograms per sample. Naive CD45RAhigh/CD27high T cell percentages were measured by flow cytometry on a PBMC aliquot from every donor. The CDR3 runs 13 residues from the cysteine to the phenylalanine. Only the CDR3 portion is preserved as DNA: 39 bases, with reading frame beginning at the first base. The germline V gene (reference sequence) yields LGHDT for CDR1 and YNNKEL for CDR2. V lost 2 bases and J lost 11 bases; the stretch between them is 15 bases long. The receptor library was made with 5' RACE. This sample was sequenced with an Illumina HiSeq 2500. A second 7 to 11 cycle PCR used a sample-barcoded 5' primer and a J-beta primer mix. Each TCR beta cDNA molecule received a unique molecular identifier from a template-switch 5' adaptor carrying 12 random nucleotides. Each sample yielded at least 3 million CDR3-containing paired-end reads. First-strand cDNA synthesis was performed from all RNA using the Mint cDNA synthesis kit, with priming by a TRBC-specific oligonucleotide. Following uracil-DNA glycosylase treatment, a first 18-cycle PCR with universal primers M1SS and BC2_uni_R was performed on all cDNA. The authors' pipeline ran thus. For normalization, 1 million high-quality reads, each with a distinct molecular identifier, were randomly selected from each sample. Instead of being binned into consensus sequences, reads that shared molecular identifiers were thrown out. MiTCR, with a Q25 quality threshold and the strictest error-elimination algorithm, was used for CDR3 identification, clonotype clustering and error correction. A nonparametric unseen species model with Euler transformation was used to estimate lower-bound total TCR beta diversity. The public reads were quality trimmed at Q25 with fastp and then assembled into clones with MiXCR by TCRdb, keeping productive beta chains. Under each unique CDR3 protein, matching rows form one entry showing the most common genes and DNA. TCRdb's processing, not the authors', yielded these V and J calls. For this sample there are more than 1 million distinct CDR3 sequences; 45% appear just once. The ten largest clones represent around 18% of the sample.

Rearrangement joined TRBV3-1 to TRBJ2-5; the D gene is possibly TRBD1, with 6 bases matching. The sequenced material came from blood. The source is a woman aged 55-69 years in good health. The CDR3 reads CASSQHRDNEQYF. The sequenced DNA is TGTGCCAGCAGCCAACACAGGGACAATGAGCAGTACTTC.